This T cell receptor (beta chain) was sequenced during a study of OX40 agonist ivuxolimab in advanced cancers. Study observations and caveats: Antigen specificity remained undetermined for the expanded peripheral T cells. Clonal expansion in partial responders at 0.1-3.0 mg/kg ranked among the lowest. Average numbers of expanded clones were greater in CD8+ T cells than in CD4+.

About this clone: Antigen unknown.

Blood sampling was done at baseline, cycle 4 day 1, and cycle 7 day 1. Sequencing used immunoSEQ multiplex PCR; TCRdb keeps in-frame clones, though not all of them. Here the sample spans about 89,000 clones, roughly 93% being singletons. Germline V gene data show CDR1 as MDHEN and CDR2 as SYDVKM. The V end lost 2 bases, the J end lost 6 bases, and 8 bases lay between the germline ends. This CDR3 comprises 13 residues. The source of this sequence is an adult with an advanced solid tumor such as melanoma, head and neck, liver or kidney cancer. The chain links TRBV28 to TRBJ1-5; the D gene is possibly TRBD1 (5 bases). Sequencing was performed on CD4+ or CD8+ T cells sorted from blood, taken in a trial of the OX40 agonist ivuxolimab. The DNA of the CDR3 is TGTGCCAGCAGTTTACAGGGTGCTCAGCCCCAGCATTTT. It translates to CASSLQGAQPQHF.